Below are 21 T cell receptor beta chains sequenced from a single sample in a study of blood T cell repertoires in COVID-19. Clones were sequenced by immunoSEQ multiplex PCR, and TCRdb holds only the in-frame ones, with some missing. The sample yields about 64,000 clones, just over 85% seen once. Sequenced: peripheral blood. Receptors were obtained from an older woman with COVID-19, enrolled during active disease.

The chain links TRBV28 to TRBJ1-1; 10 positions agree with TRBD1. With V trimmed by 6 bases and J by 5 bases, 12 bases remained unmatched. The CDR3 totals 16 residues. CDR1 is MDHEN, CDR2 SYDVKM, per germline. CDR3 protein: CASRTGGGSGDTEAFF. The CDR3 DNA is TGTGCCAGCAGGACAGGGGGCGGCTCGGGGGATACTGAAGCTTTCTTT.

The rearrangement joins TRBV7-2 to TRBJ2-7, with 9 bases matching TRBD1. Germline CDR1 reads SGHTA; CDR2 reads FQGNSA. CDR3 size: 15 residues. Germline trimming cut 3 bases from V and 4 bases from J; bases unmatched to any gene: 7. Here the CDR3 DNA reads TGTGCCAGCAGCTTTACCGGGACAGGGTCGTACGAGCAGTACTTC. Residues: CASSFTGTGSYEQYF.

The V call is TRBV4-1, the J call TRBJ1-6; 10 bases are shared with TRBD1. V gave up 6 bases and J gave up 0 bases; unmatched junction bases: 8. The V gene's germline CDR1 is MGHRA and CDR2 YSYEKL. The length of the CDR3 is 18 residues. As DNA, the CDR3 is TGCGCCAGCAGTCCGACAGGGGGCTCAAGCTCCTATAATTCACCCCTCCACTTT. This codes for CASSPTGGSSSYNSPLHF.

V is TRBV7-2 and J is TRBJ2-3; possibly TRBD1 for D (7 bases). Trimming took off 8 bases at V and 4 bases at J, with 13 bases between the two ends. The germline gives CDR1 SGHTA, CDR2 FQGNSA. CDR3 size: 13 residues. CDR3 nucleotides: TGTGCCAGCGGGGGGACAGTCCCAGATACGCAGTATTTT. Its protein product is CASGGTVPDTQYF. Variable domain in full (rest from reference TRBV7-2 and TRBJ2-3): GAGVSQSPSNKVTEKGKDVELRCDPISGHTALYWYRQSLGQGLEFLIYFQGNSAPDKSGLPSDRFSAERTGGSVSTLTIQRTQQEDSAVYLCASGGTVPDTQYFGPGTRLTVL.

For the CDR3, the DNA is TGTGCCAGCTCACCAATACCCGGACAGATCCAAGAGACCCAGTACTTC. Encoded protein: CASSPIPGQIQETQYF. This chain connects TRBV18 to TRBJ2-5; TRBD1 might be the D (6 bases). V lost 2 bases, J lost 1 base, and 14 bases lay in between. The germline V gene has CDR1 KGHSH and CDR2 LQKENI. The CDR3 totals 16 residues.

The chain uses TRBV19 and TRBJ2-3, with D maybe TRBD2 (6 bases). The length of the CDR3 is 18 residues. V was shortened by 5 bases and J by 2 bases, with 23 bases between the two germline ends. CDR1 is LNHDA, CDR2 SQIVND, per germline (reference sequence). The CDR3 region is CASSYQAGGLLPTDTQYF. The CDR3 coding sequence is TGTGCCAGTAGTTACCAGGCCGGGGGTTTACTCCCCACAGATACGCAGTATTTT.

This rearrangement joins TRBV24-1 to TRBJ2-3, with D possibly matching TRBD1 (5 bases). The CDR3 runs 13 residues. The germline gives CDR1 KGHDR, CDR2 SFDVKD. Between the trimmed V and J ends, which lost 10 bases and 2 bases, there was a span of 12 bases. CDR3 sequence (DNA): TGTGCCACAGGGGTTCCCTCCACAGATACGCAGTATTTT. Translation gives CATGVPSTDTQYF.

The chain joins TRBV7-9 to TRBJ2-4; no firm D call. The CDR3 covers 12 residues. The germline V and J ends were trimmed by 1 base and 8 bases, with 6 bases remaining between them. Germline CDR1 is SEHNR and CDR2 is FQNEAQ (reference sequence). The CDR3 bases are TGTGCCAGCAGCTTAGTCGGGTACATTCAGTACTTC. Protein sequence: CASSLVGYIQYF.

This clone was counted once. The V gene is TRBV6-4, the J gene TRBJ2-1; 7 nucleotides match TRBD1. In germline, CDR1 is MRHNA, CDR2 SNTAGT. The CDR3 is made up of 17 amino acids. V was clipped by 3 bases and J by 6 bases; unmatched bases: 14. In DNA, the CDR3 is TGTGCCAGCAGTGAGAACAGGGGAATGAAAGGGAGCAATGAGCAGTTCTTC. This encodes CASSENRGMKGSNEQFF.

The chain employs TRBV7-9 and TRBJ1-1, with D tentatively TRBD1 (5 bases). Germline V lookup: CDR1 SEHNR, CDR2 FQNEAQ (reference sequence). Trimming took off 3 bases at V and 0 bases at J, with 8 bases between the two ends. The CDR3 extends over 14 amino acids. CDR3 nucleotides: TGTGCCAGCAGCTTGGGGGGGATGAACACTGAAGCTTTCTTT. As protein: CASSLGGMNTEAFF.

V gene TRBV4-3 combines with J gene TRBJ2-1; TRBD2 agrees at 8 bases. CDR1 LGHNA and CDR2 YSLEER come from the germline V gene. V was pared by 2 bases and J by 7 bases, with 7 bases of the junction left unmatched. This CDR3 region has 15 residues. Here the CDR3 DNA reads TGCGCCAGCAGCCAATTGAGCGGGAGTAGGAATGAGCAGTTCTTC. Its translation is CASSQLSGSRNEQFF.

V is TRBV2 and J is TRBJ1-5; 11 nucleotides agree with TRBD1. Germline V gives CDR1 SNHLY, CDR2 FYNNEI. V lost 5 bases to trimming and J lost 4 bases; unmatched junction nucleotides: 4. There are 15 residues in the CDR3. The CDR3 bases are TGTGCCAGCAGTTGGACAGGGGGCGAGAATCAGCCCCAGCATTTT. Translation gives CASSWTGGENQPQHF.

The rearrangement links TRBV6-5 to TRBJ1-1, with D possibly being TRBD1 (6 bases). The CDR3 contains 15 residues. Trimming left V 5 bases short and J 1 base short, with 14 bases between. CDR1 and CDR2 (germline): MNHEY, SVGAGI. CDR3 coding DNA: TGTGCCAGCAGTCCCGAACAGGGCCGGAACACTGAAGCTTTCTTT. Translation: CASSPEQGRNTEAFF.

The chain uses TRBV5-6 and TRBJ1-2; a weak D match, TRBD1 (5 bases). The V end lost 6 bases, the J end lost 8 bases, and 23 bases lay between the germline ends. CDR3 size: 15 residues. Germline values: CDR1 SGHDT, CDR2 YYEEEE. The CDR3: CASTPTTRESSGYTF. Written as DNA, the CDR3 is TGTGCCAGCACGCCTACGACCAGGGAATCGTCCGGCTACACCTTC.

The CDR3 region is CATLAGVQYF. In DNA, the CDR3 is TGTGCCACATTAGCGGGAGTGCAGTATTTT. The chain employs TRBV2 and TRBJ2-3; 9 bases align to TRBD2. The CDR3 runs 10 residues. Germline V gene sequence: CDR1 SNHLY, CDR2 FYNNEI. Trimming took 10 bases from V and 11 from J; bases not matched to a gene: 4. The full variable domain, rest sourced from reference TRBV2 and TRBJ2-3, is EPEVTQTPSHQVTQMGQEVILRCVPISNHLYFYWYRQILGQKVEFLVSFYNNEISEKSEIFDDQFSVERPDGSNFTLKIRSTKLEDSAMYFCATLAGVQYFGPGTRLTVL.

V and J are TRBV6-5 and TRBJ1-3; the D gene is possibly TRBD1 (5 bases). Germline CDR1 reads MNHEY; CDR2 reads SVGAGI. Trimming cost V 10 bases and J 2 bases, with 12 bases left between them. The CDR3 length is 13 residues. The CDR3 protein is CATRQFTGNTIYF. The DNA of the CDR3 is TGTGCCACCCGACAGTTCACTGGAAACACCATATATTTT.

The chain carries TRBV7-2 and TRBJ2-7, with 8 bases identical to TRBD2. J gave up 5 bases and V 1 base, and 7 bases lay outside the gene matches. This CDR3 spans 15 amino acids. Germline V gives CDR1 SGHTA, CDR2 FQGNSA. CDR3 DNA: TGTGCCAGCAGCTTAGTGAGCAGCGGGAGAAACGAGCAGTACTTC. Translated: CASSLVSSGRNEQYF.

The chain uses TRBV9 and TRBJ1-5, with a possible D match to TRBD1 (5 bases). CDR1 is SGDLS and CDR2 is YYNGEE in the germline V gene. CDR3 length: 15 amino acids. V lost 5 bases and J 2 bases, leaving 14 bases between the germline ends. DNA of the CDR3: TGTGCCAGCAGTCGGGGGGACGTAGGCAATCAGCCCCAGCATTTT. Its translation is CASSRGDVGNQPQHF.

The chain links TRBV9 to TRBJ2-1, with TRBD2 matching 12 bases. V shed 2 bases and J 10 bases; nucleotides not matched to a gene: 7. The CDR3 is 15 amino acids. Germline CDR1 reads SGDLS; CDR2 reads YYNGEE. The CDR3 bases are TGTGCCAGCAGCGTTCGACTAGCGGGAGTGGACGAGCAGTTCTTC. It encodes CASSVRLAGVDEQFF.

CDR3 residues: CASRSAGGPYNEQFF. For the CDR3, the DNA is TGTGCCAGCAGGTCAGCGGGAGGGCCTTACAATGAGCAGTTCTTC. The chain is built from TRBV11-2 and TRBJ2-1; 10 bases fit TRBD2. Germline V gives CDR1 SGHAT, CDR2 FQNNGV. V shed 6 bases and J 4 bases; nucleotides not matched to a gene: 6. This CDR3 contains 15 residues.

J is TRBJ1-5 and V is TRBV24-1, with 8 bases aligning to TRBD1. Per germline, CDR1 KGHDR and CDR2 SFDVKD. The CDR3 sequence is 14 residues long. V shed 9 bases, J shed 7 bases, and the junction held 10 bases outside the gene matches. The CDR3 nucleotides are TGTGCCACCGAGCCCGCAGGGGGCCGACAGCCCCAGCATTTT. This codes for CATEPAGGRQPQHF.